This entry is about one T cell receptor (beta chain). Germline V gene data show CDR1 as MDHEN and CDR2 as SYDVKM. V lost 5 bases, J lost 1 base, and 11 bases lay in between. The CDR3 has 14 amino acids. These data belong to a study of blood T cell repertoires in COVID-19. Background on the study: COVID-19 samples, acute and convalescent, were from the United States, Italy and Spain. PBMCs, B-cell-depleted T cells, or T cells were the source of the cDNA or gDNA that made up the material.

Data came from immunoSEQ multiplex PCR; TCRdb stores just in-frame clones and leaves some out. The sample has roughly 250,000 clones, more than 80% seen once. The sequence was obtained from a woman between 40 and 55 years old with acute or convalescent COVID-19. The chain recombines TRBV28 with TRBJ1-2; unclear D gene. Sample: peripheral blood. In DNA form, the CDR3 reads TGTGCCAGCAGTCCGCCCGGGGTTAACTATGGCTACACCTTC. Its protein is CASSPPGVNYGYTF.